The clone carrying this T cell receptor (beta chain) was found a few times. CDR1 is LGHDT, CDR2 YNNKEL, per germline (reference sequence). The CDR3 consists of 16 residues. V trimming: 0 bases; J trimming: 7 bases; junction bases outside the gene matches: 6. This specimen comes from a study of blood T cell repertoires in COVID-19. Looking at the study overall: T cells, B-cell-depleted T cells, or PBMCs provided the cDNA or gDNA that served as material.

Here immunoSEQ multiplex PCR was the method, and the copy in TCRdb shows in-frame clones only, minus some. The sample has some 350,000 clones, around 90% seen once; the top ten hold around 3%. This TCR came from a woman aged 25 to 39 with COVID-19, enrolled during active disease. V gene TRBV3-1 (or the pseudogene TRBV3-2) combines with J gene TRBJ2-5, with 12 positions matching TRBD1. Source material: peripheral blood. The CDR3 loop is CASSQEGTGGAGTQYF. For the CDR3, the DNA is TGTGCCAGCAGCCAAGAGGGGACAGGGGGCGCGGGGACCCAGTACTTC.